What follows describes a single TCR beta chain. What it recognizes is unknown. The data originate from a study of T cells in narcolepsy. Study outcomes and limitations: Same-patient CSF and blood CD4+ T cell clonotypes included HCRT-specific and TRIB2-specific autoreactive ones. Healthy controls reportedly lacked the autoreactive clonotypes serially found in patients' blood.

This table comes from immunoSEQ multiplex PCR, and its TCRdb copy is limited to in-frame clones, with some not included. Seen here are over 25,000 clones, roughly four fifths observed once, and the top ten hold 1.1%. CDR3 length: 15 residues. V lost 4 bases and J lost 0; bases outside the gene matches: 6. Germline V CDR1 and CDR2: MGHDK, SYGVNS. Sequencing was done on a sample of memory (CD45RA-) CD4+ T cells from blood. This receptor was taken from a human donor in good health. The gene calls are TRBV25-1 and TRBJ2-7, with 7 bases fitting TRBD2. CDR3 coding DNA: TGTGCCAGCAGTGGGGGACTATTGAGCTCCTACGAGCAGTACTTC. Protein sequence: CASSGGLLSSYEQYF.